This TCR beta chain was identified in a study of T cell responses to AZD1222 COVID-19 vaccine (dated by TCRdb to the early 2020s). Notes on the research overall: A total of about 230 trial participants underwent TCR sequencing, of whom nearly 210 received two doses of AZD1222 and about 25 received two doses of the MenACWY control vaccine. Enrollment into the trials was organized by age into subgroups of 18-55, 56-69 and 70-plus years, and those subgroups contained roughly 140, 27 and 60 TCR-sequenced participants, respectively.

Remarks on this clone: It has no known antigen specificity. No base qualities exist here, and no much larger clone lies one base off it.

CDR1 and CDR2 are drawn from the germline V gene (reference sequence): LNHDA, SQIVND. V gives up 2 bases and J gives up 8 bases, and the segment between their germline ends measures 10 bases. Including the terminal cysteine and phenylalanine, the CDR3 comprises 13 residues. The CDR3 DNA has 39 bases and is translated from base 1. Broader findings and caveats from the paper: Most participants were white British and females outnumbered males, and the authors suggested that clonal diversity may have been underestimated. Because no samples from the day 14 peak response were available, repertoires could be characterized only after the peak T cell response. Epitopes outside the regions mutated in the B.1.351 and B.1.1.7 variants were reportedly recognized by nearly half of the unique spike-specific TCRs. In the small 56-69-year group, the increase in depth fell short of significance, most likely because of low power. Conclusions about previously exposed vaccinees are limited, since just a handful of AZD1222 recipients were seropositive for SARS-CoV-2 at baseline. Spike-specific TCR breadth and depth rose significantly after two AZD1222 doses compared with day 0 and with MenACWY recipients. The whole spike protein was spanned by vaccine-associated CD4 TCRs, and dominant responses were seen in regions 160-218 and 743-854.

According to the study, the label for this sample's time point signals: about 28 days (+/-7) after the second vaccine dose. AZD1222 recipients whose second dose came at about 4 weeks and those whose second dose came at about 12 weeks were combined into one group, since spike-specific TCR depth and breadth did not differ between the two schedules. Samples from vaccinated people were obtained from the UK trials COV001 and COV002, which included a single-blind randomized controlled phase 2/3 trial of AZD1222 (ChAdOx1 nCoV-19) in healthy adults. Trial participant PBMC samples were collected at day 0 and day 28 after the second dose for TCRbeta chain sequencing. The CDR3 regions of human TCRbeta chains were subjected to immunosequencing. The authors' analysis ran thus. TCRs in the repertoires were compared against a reference library of SARS-CoV-2-specific TCRs that had been generated with the MIRA antigen-specificity platform. Breadth was defined as the fraction of unique TCRs that were SARS-CoV-2-associated, and depth was defined as the fraction of total T cells that were SARS-CoV-2-associated. Using the MIRA data, each spike-specific TCR was mapped to the spike region that the TCR reacts to and placed in a CD4 or CD8 class. Log10-transformed breadth and depth values were compared by one-way ANOVA with Sidak's multiple comparisons tests. Here the immuneACCESS table is served through TCRdb, limited to in-frame sequences with V and J called. Missing clones are a known gap in these copies; in checked studies unresolved V genes cover under half, and the rest lacks a known reason. That table supplies the V and J calls and clone size; D and trimming were determined from the DNA. The sample table contains tens of thousands of clones; only one count was recorded for roughly nine tenths of them. The top ten clonotypes cover approximately 5.2% of the sample.

Sequenced material: peripheral blood, taken 28 days after the second AZD1222 dose. This receptor was identified in an adult who received the AZD1222 COVID-19 vaccine. This chain is built from TRBV19 and TRBJ1-5, with the D gene uncertain. CDR3 protein: CASSISSREPQHF. The DNA is as follows: TGTGCCAGTAGTATATCAAGTCGAGAGCCCCAGCATTTT.